The rows below give T cell receptor beta chains drawn from one sample of a study of T cell responses to AZD1222 COVID-19 vaccine. The data were produced by immunoSEQ multiplex PCR, yet TCRdb's version contains in-frame clones alone and is incomplete. The sample consists of roughly 100,000 clones, 90% to 95% of them appearing once. This sample comprised peripheral blood, obtained on day 0 of AZD1222 vaccination. These receptors were collected from an adult in good health. The CDR3 runs from the conserved cysteine through the conserved F or W. A D gene is named only where the DNA matches it firmly.

J | V | D | CDR3
TRBJ1-6 | TRBV5-8 | TRBD1 | CASSLGTGGYNSPLHF
TRBJ1-2 | TRBV27 | TRBD1 | CASSFDRVGGYTF
TRBJ2-7 | TRBV5-6 | . | CASTRGRSYEQYF
TRBJ1-2 | TRBV6-1 | . | CASNRGQNYGYTF
TRBJ2-3 | TRBV11-2 | TRBD1 | CASSLDRGPTDTQYF
TRBJ2-7 | TRBV19 | TRBD1 | CASSPFRTGAPAEQYF
TRBJ1-2 | TRBV28 | . | CASREESRANYGYTF
TRBJ2-7 | TRBV6-6 | TRBD1 | CASSTIQGEYYEQYF
TRBJ2-1 | TRBV27 | . | CASSPDPGTEGSERNNEQFF
TRBJ1-4 | TRBV18 | . | CASSRTGATNEKLFF
TRBJ2-1 | TRBV5-1 | . | CASSLAPPGPPEFF
TRBJ1-5 | TRBV19 | . | CASRLDGNQPQHF
TRBJ2-2 | TRBV9 | TRBD2 | CASSPLTSRNTGELFF
TRBJ2-7 | TRBV27 | . | CASSYRGGGYEQYF
TRBJ2-1 | TRBV30 | . | CAWSGDSFNEQFF
TRBJ2-7 | TRBV27 | . | CASSRAAGFPSYEQYF
TRBJ1-1 | TRBV20-1 | . | CSASGGPEAFF
TRBJ2-7 | TRBV7-8 | TRBD2 | CASSPGTSDSYEQYF
TRBJ2-3 | TRBV7-2 | . | CASSLGISTDTQYF
TRBJ2-1 | TRBV6-5 | TRBD2 | CASSAGTSGLNEQFF
TRBJ2-1 | TRBV9 | TRBD2 | CASSVSTAGGYNEQFF
TRBJ2-5 | TRBV2 | . | CASRQQETQYF
TRBJ2-3 | TRBV2 | TRBD2 | CASSEAGGNVDTQYF
TRBJ2-2 | TRBV7-2 | TRBD2 | CASSLISGRDAGELFF
TRBJ2-5 | TRBV18 | TRBD1 | CASSPGQGRETQYF
TRBJ1-5 | TRBV29-1 | . | CSVSPSKGNSNQPQHF
TRBJ2-3 | TRBV4-3 | . | CASSQDRWTDTQYF
TRBJ2-1 | TRBV11-2 | . | CASSLAGWGGNEQFF
TRBJ2-3 | TRBV6-2/TRBV6-3 | TRBD2 | CASSPRILAGDTDTQYF
TRBJ2-2 | TRBV7-2 | TRBD2 | CASSPRRLSGSNTGELFF
TRBJ1-1 | TRBV7-9 | . | CASSVHGGNTEAFF
TRBJ2-1 | TRBV7-2 | TRBD2 | CASSGTSGGHNEQFF
TRBJ1-6 | TRBV28 | . | CASSLVRVQGDGPYNSPLHF
TRBJ1-3 | TRBV6-5 | . | CATFDRSSGNTIYF
TRBJ1-5 | TRBV28 | . | CASTLGRGAGQPQHF
TRBJ1-1 | TRBV7-3 | . | CASSENRDAEAFF
TRBJ2-3 | TRBV11-2 | . | CASSLGRGSTDTQYF
TRBJ2-1 | TRBV9 | . | CASSVAPSSYNEQFF
TRBJ1-2 | TRBV27 | . | CASSFSGIYGYTF
TRBJ2-3 | TRBV7-3 | . | CASSLGFGDTQYF
TRBJ1-1 | TRBV10-3 | TRBD1 | CAISPATGSNTEAFF
TRBJ2-7 | TRBV5-1 | . | CASSRDSGYEQYF
TRBJ2-7 | TRBV10-3 | . | CAIRDGTSRGTYEQYF
TRBJ1-5 | TRBV5-6 | . | CASRWGQSNQPQHF
TRBJ2-7 | TRBV28 | . | CASVRNPRGPYEQYF
TRBJ1-4 | TRBV28 | TRBD1 | CASSQYGTGLLEKLFF
TRBJ1-5 | TRBV6-5 | . | CASSAGFPQPQHF
TRBJ2-5 | TRBV5-1 | TRBD2 | CASSVGLAGKGETQYF
TRBJ2-7 | TRBV11-1 | TRBD1 | CASSLTGAMSSYEQYF
TRBJ2-5 | TRBV2 | TRBD1 | CASGVQGAQGETQYF
TRBJ2-2 | TRBV9 | . | CASSVAGIDGELFF
TRBJ2-7 | TRBV7-9 | TRBD2 | CASSASLAGGPHEQYF
TRBJ2-5 | TRBV11-2 | TRBD2 | CASNMNPGGVETQYF
TRBJ1-5 | TRBV19 | TRBD1 | CASSTGTVYSNQPQHF
TRBJ1-1 | TRBV14 | . | CASSLMGTEAFF